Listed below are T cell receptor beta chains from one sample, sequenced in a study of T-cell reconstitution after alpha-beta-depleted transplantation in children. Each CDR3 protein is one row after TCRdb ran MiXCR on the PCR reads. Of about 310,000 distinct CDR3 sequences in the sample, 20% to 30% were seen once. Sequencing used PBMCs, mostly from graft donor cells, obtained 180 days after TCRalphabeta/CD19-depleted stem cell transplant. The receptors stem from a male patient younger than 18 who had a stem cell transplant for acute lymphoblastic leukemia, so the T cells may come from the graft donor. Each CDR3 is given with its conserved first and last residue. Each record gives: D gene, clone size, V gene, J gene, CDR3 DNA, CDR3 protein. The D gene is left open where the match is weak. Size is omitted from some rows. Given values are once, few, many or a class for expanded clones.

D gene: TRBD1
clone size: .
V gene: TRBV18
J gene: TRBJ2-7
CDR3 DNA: TGTGCCAGCTCAGCCCCCGGAACCAGGGGGTCCTACGAGCAGTACTTC
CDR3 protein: CASSAPGTRGSYEQYF

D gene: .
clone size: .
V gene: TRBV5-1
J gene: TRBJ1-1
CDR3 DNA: TGCGCCAGCAGCGAGACAGCCCTTGAAGCTTTCTTT
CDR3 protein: CASSETALEAFF

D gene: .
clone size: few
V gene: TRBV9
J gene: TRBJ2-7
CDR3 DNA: TGTGCCAGCAGCGTAGAAGTTCGCGGAGAGCAGTACTTC
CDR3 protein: CASSVEVRGEQYF

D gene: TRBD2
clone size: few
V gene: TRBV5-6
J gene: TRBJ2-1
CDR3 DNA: TGTGCCAGCAGCTTGGCCCTACTAGCGTACTCCTACAATGAGCAGTTCTTC
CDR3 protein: CASSLALLAYSYNEQFF

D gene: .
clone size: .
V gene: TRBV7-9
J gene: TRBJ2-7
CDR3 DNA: TGTGCCAGCAGTCCCGGGACCGAGATTTACGAGCAGTACTTC
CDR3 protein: CASSPGTEIYEQYF

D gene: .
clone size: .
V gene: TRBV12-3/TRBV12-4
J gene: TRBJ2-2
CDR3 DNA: TGTGCCAGCAGTCCCGAGGGCCGGGGGACCGGGGAGCTGTTTTTT
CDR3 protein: CASSPEGRGTGELFF

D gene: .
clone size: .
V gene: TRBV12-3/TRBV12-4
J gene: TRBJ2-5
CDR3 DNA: TGTGCCAGCAGTCTCCAAGGGGCAAGGGAGACCCAGTACTTC
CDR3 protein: CASSLQGARETQYF

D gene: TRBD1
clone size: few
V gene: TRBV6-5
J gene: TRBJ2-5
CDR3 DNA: TGTGCCAGCAGTTACTGGTTTAGGACAGGGGAGGAGACCCAGTACTTC
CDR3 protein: CASSYWFRTGEETQYF

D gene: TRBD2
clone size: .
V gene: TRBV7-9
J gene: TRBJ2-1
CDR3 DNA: TGTGCCAGCAGCCGAGGACTAGCCGTTGAGCAGTTCTTC
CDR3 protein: CASSRGLAVEQFF

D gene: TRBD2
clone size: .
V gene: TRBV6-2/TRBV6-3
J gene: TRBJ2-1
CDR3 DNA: TGTGCCAGCATCCCGGACAGGTCCTGGACTAGCGGGAGGCCCCCATACAACAATGAGCAGTTCTTC
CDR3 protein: CASIPDRSWTSGRPPYNNEQFF

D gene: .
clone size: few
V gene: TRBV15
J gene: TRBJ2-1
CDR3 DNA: TGTGCCACCAGCAGACACAGATACAATGAGCAGTTCTTC
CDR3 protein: CATSRHRYNEQFF

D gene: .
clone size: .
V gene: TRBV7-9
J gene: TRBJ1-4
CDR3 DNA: TGTGCCAGCAGCCCCTTAAGGCGGGGCAACGAAAAACTGTTTTTT
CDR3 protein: CASSPLRRGNEKLFF

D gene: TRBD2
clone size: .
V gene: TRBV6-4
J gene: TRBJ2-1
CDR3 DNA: TGTGCCAGCAGGGCCTCTAGCGGTCCCTACAATGAGCAGTTCTTC
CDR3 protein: CASRASSGPYNEQFF

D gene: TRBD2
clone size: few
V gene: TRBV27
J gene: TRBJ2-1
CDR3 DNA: TGTGCCAGCAGGCGGACTAGCGGGAGTTATTGGGAGCAGTTCTTC
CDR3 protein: CASRRTSGSYWEQFF

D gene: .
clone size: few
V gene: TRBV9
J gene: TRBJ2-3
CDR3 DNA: TGTGCCAGCAGCGTAGTCTTCGGGGACCCCTACACAGATACGCAGTATTTT
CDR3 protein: CASSVVFGDPYTDTQYF

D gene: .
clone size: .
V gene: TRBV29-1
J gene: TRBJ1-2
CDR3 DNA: TGCAGCGTTGAAAGGCAGGCTTACTATGGCTACACCTTC
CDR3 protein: CSVERQAYYGYTF

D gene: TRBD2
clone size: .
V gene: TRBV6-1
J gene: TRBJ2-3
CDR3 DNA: TGTGCCAGCACCCTCGGACTAGCGGGAGAAACAGATACGCAGTATTTT
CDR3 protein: CASTLGLAGETDTQYF